This T cell receptor beta chain was obtained from a study of cytomegalovirus exposure and HLA in healthy donors. Study-wide context: Among the roughly 400 genotyped donors, just over 80% were placed in the Caucasian-associated ancestry cluster. Study-wide findings and caveats: The classifier, whose performance was assessed in both the original and validation cohorts, reportedly diagnosed cytomegalovirus status with high specificity and sensitivity. There were some V segments, including TRBV6-2 and TRBV6-3, excluded as indistinguishable.

In the PCR, 60 Vbeta and 13 Jbeta primers were used. The protocol was immunoSEQ multiplex PCR, while the TCRdb copy is restricted to in-frame clones and leaves out a portion. The data hold about 130,000 clones, with 60% to 80% observed a single time. As for this clone: Antigen unknown.

V was pared by 0 bases and J by 2 bases, with 4 bases of the junction left unmatched. The CDR3 is 15 amino acids. Germline V gives CDR1 LGHNA, CDR2 YSLEER. The source of this sequence is a male donor in good health and CMV-seronegative. Input material: PBMCs. The chain has TRBV4-3 and TRBJ2-7, with TRBD1 identical over 7 bases. The CDR3 coding sequence is TGCGCCAGCAGCCAAGAATGGGGACAGACCTACGAGCAGTACTTC. This gives the protein CASSQEWGQTYEQYF.